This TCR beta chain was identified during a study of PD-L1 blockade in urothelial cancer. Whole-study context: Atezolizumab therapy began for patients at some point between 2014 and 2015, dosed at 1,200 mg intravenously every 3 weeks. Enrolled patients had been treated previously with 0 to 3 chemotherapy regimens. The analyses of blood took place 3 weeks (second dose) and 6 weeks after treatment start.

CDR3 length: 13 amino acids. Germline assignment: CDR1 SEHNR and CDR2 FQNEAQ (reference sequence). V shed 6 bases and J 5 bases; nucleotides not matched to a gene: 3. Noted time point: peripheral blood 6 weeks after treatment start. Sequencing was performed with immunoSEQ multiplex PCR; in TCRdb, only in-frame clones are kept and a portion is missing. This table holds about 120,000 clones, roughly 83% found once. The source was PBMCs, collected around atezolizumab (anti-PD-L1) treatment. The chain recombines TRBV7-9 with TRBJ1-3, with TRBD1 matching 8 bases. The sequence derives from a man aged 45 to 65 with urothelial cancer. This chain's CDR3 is CASRTGERNTIYF. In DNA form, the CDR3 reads TGTGCCAGCAGGACAGGGGAAAGAAACACCATATATTTT.